A single sample is the source of the 30 T cell receptor beta chains below, sequenced in a study of shared clonotypes between healthy human individuals. Here immunoSEQ multiplex PCR was the method, and the copy in TCRdb shows in-frame clones only, minus some. The table shows under 850,000 clones, with 55% to 75% occurring only once. Sequencing was done on a sample of memory CD4+ T cells sorted from blood. Subset denoted: CD45RA-negative fraction. These TCRs come from a woman in her thirties in good health.

The sample holds a few counts of this clone. The V and J genes are TRBV4-1 and TRBJ2-6; the match to TRBD2 covers 9 bases. The CDR3 is made up of 18 amino acids. After removal of 4 bases from V and 1 base from J, the junction contained 8 bases not matched to a gene. Germline CDR1 is MGHRA and CDR2 is YSYEKL. The CDR3, as DNA: TGCGCCAGCAGCCTCACTGGCGGGAGGGCTTCTGGGGCCAACGTCCTGACTTTC. Translation gives CASSLTGGRASGANVLTF.

Comments on this clone: The same CDR3 is also encoded by other DNA sequences in this sample. J is TRBJ2-5 and V is TRBV5-1; D is ambiguous. Looked up from germline, CDR1 is SGHRS and CDR2 is YFSETQ. The CDR3 runs 12 residues. The ends were cut back, 0 bases at V and 5 bases at J, with 5 bases in the middle. CDR3 protein: CASSLAQETQYF. CDR3 sequence (DNA): TGCGCCAGCAGCTTGGCCCAGGAGACCCAGTACTTC.

This clone turned up a few times. The chain links TRBV5-1 to TRBJ2-4; no definite D call. In germline, CDR1 is SGHRS, CDR2 YFSETQ. CDR3 length: 14 residues. The germline V and J ends were trimmed by 1 base and 5 bases, with 10 bases remaining between them. The CDR3 DNA sequence: TGCGCCAGCAGCTTGATCGGCAGCGAAAACATTCAGTACTTC. It yields the protein CASSLIGSENIQYF.

The rearrangement uses TRBV2 and TRBJ1-3; D is unresolved. Looked up from germline, CDR1 is SNHLY and CDR2 is FYNNEI. The CDR3 loop spans 15 amino acids. Trimming pared 5 bases from V and 0 bases from J, leaving 11 bases between. The CDR3 DNA sequence: TGTGCCAGCAGTTACATCCGGGGCTCTGGAAACACCATATATTTT. Translated: CASSYIRGSGNTIYF.

The chain combines TRBV14 with TRBJ1-1, with unresolved D. Germline CDR1 SGHDN, CDR2 FVKESK. Trimming took off 3 bases at V and 4 bases at J, with 12 bases between the two ends. CDR3 length: 14 residues. This CDR3 is CASSQQAVGTEAFF. The CDR3 coding sequence is TGTGCCAGCAGCCAGCAGGCGGTCGGCACTGAAGCTTTCTTT.

The V call is TRBV28, the J call TRBJ2-6, with 8 bases identical to TRBD1. Germline CDR1 and CDR2: MDHEN and SYDVKM. V dropped 2 bases and J dropped 2; count of bases not matched to a gene: 8. The length of the CDR3 is 18 residues. This CDR3 is CASSLVGRGRAGANVLTF. As DNA, the CDR3 is TGTGCCAGCAGTTTAGTTGGCAGGGGGCGGGCTGGGGCCAACGTCCTGACTTTC. The full variable domain, its missing parts supplied by reference TRBV28 and TRBJ2-6, is DVKVTQSSRYLVKRTGEKVFLECVQDMDHENMFWYRQDPGLGLRLIYFSYDVKMKEKGDIPEGYSVSREKKERFSLILESASTNQTSMYLCASSLVGRGRAGANVLTFGAGSRLTVL.

The chain employs TRBV6-1 and TRBJ2-2; D not certain. With 6 bases removed from V and 3 bases from J, the gap between germline ends came to 5 bases. Per germline, CDR1 MNHNS and CDR2 SASEGT. The CDR3 is 12 residues long. The CDR3 DNA reads TGTGCCAGCAGCCCTTACACCGGGGAGCTGTTTTTT. It translates to CASSPYTGELFF.

This sequence joins TRBV15 and TRBJ2-1; 10 bases align to TRBD2. Germline-derived CDR1 and CDR2 are LNHNV and YYDKDF (reference sequence). Germline trimming cut 5 bases from V and 6 bases from J; bases unmatched to any gene: 13. The CDR3 totals 17 residues. CDR3 loop: CATSELRLLAGLNEQFF. The CDR3 DNA reads as TGTGCCACCAGCGAACTTCGTTTACTAGCGGGACTCAATGAGCAGTTCTTC.

The chain recombines TRBV6-1 with TRBJ2-2, with 8 nucleotides matching TRBD2. CDR3 length equals 15 residues. V was pared by 6 bases and J by 0 bases, with 3 bases of the junction left unmatched. Germline CDR1 reads MNHNS; CDR2 reads SASEGT. The CDR3 protein is CASSHSGANTGELFF. The CDR3 nucleotides are TGTGCCAGCAGCCATAGCGGGGCGAACACCGGGGAGCTGTTTTTT.

The chain has TRBV7-9 and TRBJ2-2; D is unclear. The V gene's germline CDR1 is SEHNR and CDR2 FQNEAQ (reference sequence). V was cut by 1 base and J by 1 base, with 7 bases left in between. CDR3 size: 15 residues. CDR3 sequence: CASSLDPRNTGELFF. In DNA, the CDR3 is TGTGCCAGCAGCTTAGACCCCCGGAACACCGGGGAGCTGTTTTTT.

The CDR3 bases are TGTGCCAGTAGTATAGGAACGGGGAGTCGAGGTGGCTACACCTTC. It is translated as CASSIGTGSRGGYTF. The rearrangement links TRBV19 to TRBJ1-2; D is undetermined. The CDR3 contains 15 residues. V lost 1 base and J lost 7, with 16 bases in between. In germline, CDR1 is LNHDA, CDR2 SQIVND (reference sequence).

The J gene is TRBJ2-3, the V gene TRBV14; D gene ambiguous. The germline V gene encodes CDR1 SGHDN and CDR2 FVKESK. Trimming took off 1 base at V and 5 bases at J, with 10 bases between the two ends. This CDR3 is 14 amino acids long. The CDR3 reads CASSQVPVGDTQYF. Written as DNA, the CDR3 is TGTGCCAGCAGCCAAGTACCTGTGGGAGATACGCAGTATTTT.

The rearrangement uses TRBV11-2 and TRBJ2-1; 11 bases align to TRBD2. Germline V CDR1 and CDR2: SGHAT, FQNNGV. The CDR3 totals 14 residues. V gave up 2 bases and J gave up 9 bases; unmatched junction bases: 3. The CDR3 bases are TGTGCCAGCAGCTTAATCCTAGCGGGAGGTGAGCAGTTCTTC. This codes for CASSLILAGGEQFF.

This clone was found many times. CDR3 sequence (DNA): TGTGCCACCTTTAACTCCCCCCCGGGCAGGCTTGGGATAACCGGGGAGCTGTTTTTT. Its protein is CATFNSPPGRLGITGELFF. This chain connects TRBV2 to TRBJ2-2, with D uncertain. The germline gives CDR1 SNHLY, CDR2 FYNNEI. V was cut by 10 bases and J by 5 bases, with 32 bases left in between. This CDR3 is 19 amino acids long.

The V call is TRBV7-9, the J call TRBJ2-2; 13 nucleotides agree with TRBD2. Per germline, CDR1 SEHNR and CDR2 FQNEAQ (reference sequence). After removal of 4 bases from V and 5 bases from J, the junction contained 7 bases not matched to a gene. CDR3 size: 17 residues. The CDR3 here is CASSSRTSGSGTGELFF. The CDR3 DNA follows: TGTGCCAGCAGCTCACGGACTAGCGGGAGTGGTACCGGGGAGCTGTTTTTT.

The CDR3 DNA follows: TGTGCCAGCAGCTTAGTACCAGCGGGAGTGGTCGCAGATACGCAGTATTTT. It yields the protein CASSLVPAGVVADTQYF. V is TRBV7-2 and J is TRBJ2-3; 8 nucleotides match TRBD2. Germline loops: CDR1 SGHTA, CDR2 FQGNSA. CDR3 size: 17 residues. V lost 1 base and J lost 4; bases outside the gene matches: 10.

This sequence joins TRBV9 and TRBJ1-3, with D possibly being TRBD1 (6 bases). Deletions cut 6 bases from V and 4 bases from J, with 14 bases between. Germline lookup yields CDR1 SGDLS and CDR2 YYNGEE. This CDR3 has 14 residues. In nucleotides, the CDR3 is TGTGCCAGCACCCCAGGGGTCGGGGGAAACACCATATATTTT. This codes for CASTPGVGGNTIYF.

The rearrangement uses TRBV19 and TRBJ1-1; no definite D call. V lost 3 bases to trimming and J lost 5 bases, with 10 bases between them. Germline V gene sequence: CDR1 LNHDA, CDR2 SQIVND (reference sequence). The length of the CDR3 is 13 residues. The CDR3 region is CASSISIGTEAFF. The CDR3, as DNA: TGTGCCAGTAGTATCTCAATTGGGACTGAAGCTTTCTTT.

This clone came up once. This sequence joins TRBV28 and TRBJ1-5, with TRBD1 as a possible D gene (5 bases). Trimming removed 8 bases at V and 9 bases at J, with 14 bases between. Germline V gene lookup returns CDR1 MDHEN and CDR2 SYDVKM. The CDR3 contains 12 residues. This CDR3 reads CASLGLVRPQHF. As DNA, the CDR3 is TGTGCCAGCCTGGGACTGGTGCGGCCCCAGCATTTT.

This clone was seen more than once but under ten times. The V call is TRBV7-9, the J call TRBJ2-2; possible D gene TRBD2, 5 bases. This CDR3 is built from 17 residues. Trimming took 1 base from V and 4 from J, leaving 16 bases between them. Germline assignment: CDR1 SEHNR and CDR2 FQNEAQ (reference sequence). CDR3 loop: CASSLVRQSRGTGELFF. The CDR3 DNA reads TGTGCCAGCAGCTTAGTTCGACAATCCCGGGGCACCGGGGAGCTGTTTTTT.

V and J are TRBV7-9 and TRBJ2-3; no clear D. Trimming removed 4 bases from V and 6 bases from J, with 8 bases in between. The CDR3 has 12 residues. Germline V gene lookup returns CDR1 SEHNR and CDR2 FQNEAQ (reference sequence). The CDR3 reads CASSSGWDTQYF. The CDR3 DNA reads TGTGCCAGCAGCTCCGGATGGGATACGCAGTATTTT.

This chain joins TRBV19 and TRBJ1-4, with a tentative D call TRBD1 (5 bases). V was shortened by 5 bases and J by 4 bases, with 20 bases between the two germline ends. This CDR3 contains 17 residues. Germline V CDR1 and CDR2: LNHDA, SQIVND (reference sequence). Written as DNA, the CDR3 is TGTGCCAGTAGTGCAGGCGGGCAGGGTGGATTTAATGAAAAACTGTTTTTT. As protein: CASSAGGQGGFNEKLFF.

J is TRBJ2-3 and V is TRBV5-4; no clear D gene. Trimming removed 1 base at V and 0 bases at J, with 9 bases between. The CDR3 is made up of 15 amino acids. The V gene's germline CDR1 is SGHNT and CDR2 YYREEE (reference sequence). The CDR3 loop reads CASSLHLGSTDTQYF. DNA of the CDR3: TGTGCCAGCAGCTTGCATCTCGGAAGCACAGATACGCAGTATTTT. Complete variable domain (other parts from reference TRBV5-4 and TRBJ2-3): ETGVTQSPTHLIKTRGQQVTLRCSSQSGHNTVSWYQQALGQGPQFIFQYYREEENGRGNFPPRFSGLQFPNYSSELNVNALELDDSALYLCASSLHLGSTDTQYFGPGTRLTVL.

This clone was found once. The chain is built from TRBV11-2 and TRBJ2-7; D is unresolved. CDR3 length equals 14 residues. Trimming removed 0 bases from V and 0 bases from J, with 6 bases in between. In germline, CDR1 is SGHAT, CDR2 FQNNGV. The DNA for the CDR3 is TGTGCCAGCAGCTTAGATAGATACTCCTACGAGCAGTACTTC. Protein sequence: CASSLDRYSYEQYF.

J is TRBJ2-4 and V is TRBV7-2, with D possibly being TRBD1 (5 bases). Trimming pared 3 bases from V and 8 bases from J, leaving 14 bases between. The CDR3 length is 14 residues. From germline, CDR1 is SGHTA and CDR2 FQGNSA. The CDR3 loop reads CASSLAALGDIQYF. In DNA, the CDR3 is TGTGCCAGCAGCTTGGCGGCCTTAGGGGACATTCAGTACTTC. The full variable domain, in which reference TRBV7-2 and TRBJ2-4 provide the parts outside the CDR3, is GAGVSQSPSNKVTEKGKDVELRCDPISGHTALYWYRQSLGQGLEFLIYFQGNSAPDKSGLPSDRFSAERTGGSVSTLTIQRTQQEDSAVYLCASSLAALGDIQYFGAGTRLSVL.

With respect to this clone: One end of the junction varies from germline; a read error may be responsible. The chain links TRBV7-3 to TRBJ2-2, with 10 bases aligning to TRBD2. The CDR3 runs to 17 residues. Germline V gives CDR1 SGHTA, CDR2 FQGTGA. CDR3 loop: CASSQGSGRANTGELFF. The CDR3 coding sequence is TGCGCCAGCAGCCAAGGAAGCGGGAGGGCGAACACCGGGGAGCTGTTTTTT.

This chain joins TRBV5-8 and TRBJ1-4; D not certain. Deletions cut 2 bases from V and 0 bases from J, with 11 bases between. The CDR3 totals 16 residues. The germline V gene has CDR1 SGHTS and CDR2 YDEGEE. CDR3 residues: CASSLKRPATNEKLFF. The CDR3, as DNA: TGTGCCAGCAGCTTAAAACGACCTGCAACTAATGAAAAACTGTTTTTT. The variable domain in full, completed from reference TRBV5-8 and TRBJ1-4, reads EAGVTQSPTHLIKTRGQQATLRCSPISGHTSVYWYQQALGLGLQFLLWYDEGEERNRGNFPPRFSGRQFPNYSSELNVNALELEDSALYLCASSLKRPATNEKLFFGSGTQLSVL.

The chain is built from TRBV28 and TRBJ2-1, with D hard to call. V lost 11 bases and J lost 8, with 16 bases in between. The CDR3 has 12 residues. Per the germline V gene, CDR1 is MDHEN and CDR2 is SYDVKM. This chain's CDR3 is CAVQRAGDEQFF. The CDR3, as DNA: TGTGCCGTCCAAAGGGCTGGGGATGAGCAGTTCTTC.

This clone came up many times. The rearrangement links TRBV25-1 to TRBJ1-1; D may be TRBD1 (6 bases). CDR1 MGHDK and CDR2 SYGVNS come from the germline V gene. Trimming shortened V by 7 bases and J by 4 bases, and 13 bases separated the two germline ends. CDR3 length equals 13 residues. The CDR3 DNA reads as TGTGCCAGCATCTCAGGGGAATCCACTGAAGCTTTCTTT. Amino acids: CASISGESTEAFF.

The chain couples TRBV6-6 to TRBJ1-5; 7 nucleotides agree with TRBD1. The CDR3 consists of 16 residues. The V and J ends lost 6 bases and 0 bases, in that order; junction bases with no gene match: 8. Germline V gene sequence: CDR1 MNHNY, CDR2 SVGAGI (reference sequence). Here the CDR3 DNA reads TGTGCCAGCAGCAACAGGGGACAATATAGCAATCAGCCCCAGCATTTT. Translated, it gives CASSNRGQYSNQPQHF.